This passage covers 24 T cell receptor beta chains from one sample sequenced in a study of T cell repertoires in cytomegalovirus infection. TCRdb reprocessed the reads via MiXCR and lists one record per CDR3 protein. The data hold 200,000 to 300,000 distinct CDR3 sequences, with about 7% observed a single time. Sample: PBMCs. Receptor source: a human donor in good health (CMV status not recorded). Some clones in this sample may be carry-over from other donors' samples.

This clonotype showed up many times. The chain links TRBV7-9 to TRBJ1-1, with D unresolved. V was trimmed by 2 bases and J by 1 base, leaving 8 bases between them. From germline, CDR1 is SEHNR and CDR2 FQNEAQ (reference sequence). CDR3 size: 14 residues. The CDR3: CASSLLTTNTEAFF. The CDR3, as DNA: TGTGCCAGCAGCTTATTGACCACGAACACTGAAGCTTTCTTT.

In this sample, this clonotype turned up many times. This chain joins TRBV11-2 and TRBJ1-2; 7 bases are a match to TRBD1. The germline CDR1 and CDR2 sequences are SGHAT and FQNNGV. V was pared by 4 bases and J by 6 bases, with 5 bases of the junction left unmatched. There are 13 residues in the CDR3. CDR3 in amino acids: CASSSGQSHGYTF. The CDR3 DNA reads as TGTGCCAGCAGCTCGGGACAGTCCCATGGCTACACCTTC.

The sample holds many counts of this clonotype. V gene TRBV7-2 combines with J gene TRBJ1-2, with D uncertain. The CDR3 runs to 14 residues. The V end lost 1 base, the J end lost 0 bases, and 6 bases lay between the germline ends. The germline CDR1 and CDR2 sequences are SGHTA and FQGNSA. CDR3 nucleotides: TGTGCCAGCAGCTTAGAAGGGACTAACTATGGCTACACCTTC. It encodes CASSLEGTNYGYTF.

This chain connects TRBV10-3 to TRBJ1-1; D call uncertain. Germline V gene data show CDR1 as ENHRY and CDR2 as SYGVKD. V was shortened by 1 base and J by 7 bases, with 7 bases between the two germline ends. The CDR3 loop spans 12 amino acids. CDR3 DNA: TGTGCCATCAGTGAGTTGGGTCTTGAAGCTTTCTTT. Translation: CAISELGLEAFF.

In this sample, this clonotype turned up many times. In DNA form, the CDR3 reads TGTGCCAGCAGTTACTCGATTCAGCGGGGGGACTTATACAATGAGCAGTTCTTC. The encoded protein is CASSYSIQRGDLYNEQFF. The chain has TRBV6-5 and TRBJ2-1; 9 positions match TRBD2. V was clipped by 0 bases and J by 4 bases; unmatched bases: 10. Germline values: CDR1 MNHEY, CDR2 SVGAGI. This CDR3 region has 18 residues.

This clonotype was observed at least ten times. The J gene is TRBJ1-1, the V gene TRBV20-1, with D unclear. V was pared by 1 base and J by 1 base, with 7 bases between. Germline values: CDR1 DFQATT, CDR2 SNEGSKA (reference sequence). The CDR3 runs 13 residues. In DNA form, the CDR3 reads TGCAGTGCTAGAGTTCAACCGAACACTGAAGCTTTCTTT. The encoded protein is CSARVQPNTEAFF.

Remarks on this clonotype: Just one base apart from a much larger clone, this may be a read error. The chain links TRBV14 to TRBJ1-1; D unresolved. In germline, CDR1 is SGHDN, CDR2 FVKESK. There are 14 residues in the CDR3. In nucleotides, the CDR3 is TGTGCCAGCACCCAAGTCAGAAAATACACTGAAGCTTTCTTT. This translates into CASTQVRKYTEAFF.

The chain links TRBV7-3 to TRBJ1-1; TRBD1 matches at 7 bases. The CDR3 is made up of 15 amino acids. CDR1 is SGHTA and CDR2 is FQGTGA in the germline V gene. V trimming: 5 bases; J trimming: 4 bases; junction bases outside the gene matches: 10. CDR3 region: CASSPQGVLITEAFF. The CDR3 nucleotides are TGTGCCAGCAGCCCCCAGGGGGTCCTCATCACTGAAGCTTTCTTT.

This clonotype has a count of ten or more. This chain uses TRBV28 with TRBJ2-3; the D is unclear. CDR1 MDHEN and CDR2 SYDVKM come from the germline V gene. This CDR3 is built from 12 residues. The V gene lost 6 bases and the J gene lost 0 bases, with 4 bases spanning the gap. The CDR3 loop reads CASRSSTDTQYF. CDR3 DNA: TGTGCCAGCAGGTCAAGCACAGATACGCAGTATTTT.

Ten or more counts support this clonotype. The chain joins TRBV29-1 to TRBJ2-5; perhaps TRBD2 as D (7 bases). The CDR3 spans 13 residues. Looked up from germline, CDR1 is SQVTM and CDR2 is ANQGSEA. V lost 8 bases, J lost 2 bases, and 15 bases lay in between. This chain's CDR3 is CSLRGGGQETQYF. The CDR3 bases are TGCAGCTTAAGGGGGGGGGGGCAAGAGACCCAGTACTTC. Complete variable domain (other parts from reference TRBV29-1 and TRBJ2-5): SAVISQKPSRDICQRGTSLTIQCQVDSQVTMMFWYRQQPGQSLTLIATANQGSEATYESGFVIDKFPISRPNLTFSTLTVSNMSPEDSSIYLCSLRGGGQETQYFGPGTRLLVL.

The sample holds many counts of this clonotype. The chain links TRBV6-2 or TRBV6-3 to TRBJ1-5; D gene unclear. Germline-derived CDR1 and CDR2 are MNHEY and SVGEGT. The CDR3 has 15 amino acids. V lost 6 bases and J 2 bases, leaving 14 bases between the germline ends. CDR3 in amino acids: CASSPPGVGNQPQHF. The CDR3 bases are TGTGCCAGCAGCCCCCCCGGGGTCGGCAATCAGCCCCAGCATTTT.

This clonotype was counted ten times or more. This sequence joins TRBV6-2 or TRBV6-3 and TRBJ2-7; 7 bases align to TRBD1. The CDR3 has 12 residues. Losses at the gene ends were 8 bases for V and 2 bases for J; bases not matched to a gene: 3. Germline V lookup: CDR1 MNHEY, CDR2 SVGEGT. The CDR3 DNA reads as TGTGCCAGCGGGGACAGAGCCTACGAGCAGTACTTC. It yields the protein CASGDRAYEQYF.

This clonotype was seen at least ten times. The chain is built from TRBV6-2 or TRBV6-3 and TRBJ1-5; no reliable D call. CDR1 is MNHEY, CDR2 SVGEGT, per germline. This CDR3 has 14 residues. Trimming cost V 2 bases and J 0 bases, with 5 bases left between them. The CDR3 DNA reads TGTGCCAGCAGTTACAGGTATAGCAATCAGCCCCAGCATTTT. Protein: CASSYRYSNQPQHF.

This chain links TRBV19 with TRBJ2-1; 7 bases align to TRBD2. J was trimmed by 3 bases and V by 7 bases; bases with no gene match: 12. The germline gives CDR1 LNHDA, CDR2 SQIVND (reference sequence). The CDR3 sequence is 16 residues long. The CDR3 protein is CASTPRRGGDYNEQFF. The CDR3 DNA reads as TGTGCCAGTACTCCGCGGCGGGGAGGGGACTACAATGAGCAGTTCTTC.

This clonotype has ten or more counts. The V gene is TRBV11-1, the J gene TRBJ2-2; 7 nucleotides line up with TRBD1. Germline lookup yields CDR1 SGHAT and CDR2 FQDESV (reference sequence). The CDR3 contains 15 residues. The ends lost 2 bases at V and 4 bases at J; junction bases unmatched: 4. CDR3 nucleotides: TGTGCCAGCAGCTTAAGGGGGCGCGGCACCGGGGAGCTGTTTTTT. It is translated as CASSLRGRGTGELFF.

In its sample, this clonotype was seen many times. This CDR3 is CSVEKGQQETQYF. The CDR3 DNA follows: TGCAGCGTTGAAAAGGGACAACAAGAGACCCAGTACTTC. This chain uses TRBV29-1 with TRBJ2-5; maybe TRBD1 (6 bases). Trimming removed 2 bases at V and 2 bases at J, with 9 bases between. The V gene's germline CDR1 is SQVTM and CDR2 ANQGSEA. This CDR3 contains 13 residues.

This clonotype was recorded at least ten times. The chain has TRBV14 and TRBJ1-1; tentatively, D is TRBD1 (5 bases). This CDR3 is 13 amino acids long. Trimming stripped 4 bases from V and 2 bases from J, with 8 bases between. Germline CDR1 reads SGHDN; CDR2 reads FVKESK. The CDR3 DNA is TGTGCCAGCAGCCGACAGAGAAACACTGAAGCTTTCTTT. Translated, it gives CASSRQRNTEAFF.

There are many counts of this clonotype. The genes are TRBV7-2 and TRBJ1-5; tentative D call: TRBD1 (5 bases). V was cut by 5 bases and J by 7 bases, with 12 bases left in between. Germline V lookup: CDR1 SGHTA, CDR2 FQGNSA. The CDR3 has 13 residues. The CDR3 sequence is CASSRGGGQPQHF. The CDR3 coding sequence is TGTGCCAGCAGCCGCGGGGGAGGGCAGCCCCAGCATTTT.

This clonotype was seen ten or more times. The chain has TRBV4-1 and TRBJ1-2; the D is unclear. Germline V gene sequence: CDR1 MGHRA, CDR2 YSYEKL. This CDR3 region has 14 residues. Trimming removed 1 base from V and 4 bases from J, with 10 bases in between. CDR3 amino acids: CASSQGAGSYGYTF. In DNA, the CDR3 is TGCGCCAGCAGCCAAGGAGCCGGCTCCTATGGCTACACCTTC.

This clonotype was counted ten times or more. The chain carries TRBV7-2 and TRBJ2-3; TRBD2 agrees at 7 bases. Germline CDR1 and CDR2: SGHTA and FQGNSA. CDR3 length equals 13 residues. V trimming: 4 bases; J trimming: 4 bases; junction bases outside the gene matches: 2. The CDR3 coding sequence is TGTGCCAGCAGCTCCGCGGGGGCAGATACGCAGTATTTT. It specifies CASSSAGADTQYF.

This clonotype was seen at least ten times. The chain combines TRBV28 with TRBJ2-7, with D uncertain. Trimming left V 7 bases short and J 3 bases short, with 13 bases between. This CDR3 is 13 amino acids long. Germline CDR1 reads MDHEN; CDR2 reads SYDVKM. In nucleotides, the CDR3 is TGTGCCAGCACTACAACTACGAGCTACGAGCAGTACTTC. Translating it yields CASTTTTSYEQYF.

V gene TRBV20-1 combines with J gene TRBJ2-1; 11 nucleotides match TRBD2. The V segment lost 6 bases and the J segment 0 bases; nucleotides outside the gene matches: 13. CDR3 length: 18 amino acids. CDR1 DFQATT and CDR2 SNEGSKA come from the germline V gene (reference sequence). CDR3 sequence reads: CSADGLAGGRSSYNEQFF. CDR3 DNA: TGCAGTGCGGACGGCCTAGCGGGGGGTAGAAGCTCCTACAATGAGCAGTTCTTC.

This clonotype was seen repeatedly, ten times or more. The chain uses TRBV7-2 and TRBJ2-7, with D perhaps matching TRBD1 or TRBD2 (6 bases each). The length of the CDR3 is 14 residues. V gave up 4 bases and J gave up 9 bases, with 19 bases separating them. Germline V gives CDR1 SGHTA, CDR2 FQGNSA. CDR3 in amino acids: CASSSGVGGAGQYF. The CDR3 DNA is TGTGCCAGCAGCTCTGGGGTCGGGGGCGCAGGGCAGTACTTC.

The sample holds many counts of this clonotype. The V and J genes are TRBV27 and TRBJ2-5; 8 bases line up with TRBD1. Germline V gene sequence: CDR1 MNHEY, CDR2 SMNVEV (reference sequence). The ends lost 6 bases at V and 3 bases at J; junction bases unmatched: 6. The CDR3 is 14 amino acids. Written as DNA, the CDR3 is TGTGCCAGCAGACTGATGACAGGGGAAGAGACCCAGTACTTC. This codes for CASRLMTGEETQYF.